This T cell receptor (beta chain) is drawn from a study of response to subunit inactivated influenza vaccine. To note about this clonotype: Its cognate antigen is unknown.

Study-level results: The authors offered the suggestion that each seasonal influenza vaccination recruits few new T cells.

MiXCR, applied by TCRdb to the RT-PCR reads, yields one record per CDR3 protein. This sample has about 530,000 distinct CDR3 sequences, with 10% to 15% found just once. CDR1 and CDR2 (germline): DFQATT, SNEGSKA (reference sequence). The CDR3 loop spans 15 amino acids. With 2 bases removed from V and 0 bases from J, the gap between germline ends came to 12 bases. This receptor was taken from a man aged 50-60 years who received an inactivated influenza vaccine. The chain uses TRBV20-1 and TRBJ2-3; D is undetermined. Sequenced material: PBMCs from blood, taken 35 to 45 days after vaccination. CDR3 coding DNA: TGCAGTGCTAGATCGCGGACCATTAGCACAGATACGCAGTATTTT. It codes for CSARSRTISTDTQYF.